This passage covers 17 T cell receptor beta chains from one sample sequenced in a study of blood T cell repertoires in COVID-19. Repertoires were generated with immunoSEQ multiplex PCR, while TCRdb's copy carries only in-frame clones and drops some. The sample holds 150,000 or so clones; approximately 84% are singletons and the top ten take approximately 21%. What was sequenced was peripheral blood. The source of these receptors is an elderly woman with acute or convalescent COVID-19.

This clone was counted once. J is TRBJ2-2 and V is TRBV5-1; D possibly corresponds to TRBD1 (5 bases). Per germline, CDR1 SGHRS and CDR2 YFSETQ. This CDR3 contains 14 residues. Trimming removed 3 bases at V and 1 base at J, with 7 bases between. CDR3 sequence: CASSYTGNTGELFF. The CDR3, as DNA: TGCGCCAGCAGCTATACAGGGAACACCGGGGAGCTGTTTTTT.

DNA of the CDR3: TGTGCCAGCAGCCAAGCTTTCGGGACAGGGGGCGTCGCTGCCGGGGAGCTGTTTTTT. Protein product: CASSQAFGTGGVAAGELFF. The chain combines TRBV4-2 with TRBJ2-2; the match to TRBD1 covers 12 bases. Losses at the gene ends were 1 base for V and 6 bases for J; bases not matched to a gene: 12. Germline V gene sequence: CDR1 LGHNA, CDR2 YNFKEQ. CDR3 length: 19 amino acids.

V is TRBV7-2 and J is TRBJ1-1, with 12 bases lining up with TRBD1. The CDR3 consists of 16 residues. The junction had 11 bases not matched to a gene; V was cut back by 5 bases and J by 7 bases. CDR1 is SGHTA, CDR2 FQGNSA, per germline. CDR3: CASSRGTGGNSDEAFF. The CDR3 bases are TGTGCCAGCAGCCGCGGGACAGGGGGCAATTCCGATGAAGCTTTCTTT.

A few counts support this clone. J is TRBJ2-2 and V is TRBV2; TRBD1 aligns across 9 bases. The CDR3 runs 15 residues. V shed 4 bases and J 7 bases; nucleotides not matched to a gene: 7. Germline lookup yields CDR1 SNHLY and CDR2 FYNNEI. This CDR3 is CASSVWDRAGGELFF. The CDR3 bases are TGTGCCAGCAGTGTGTGGGACAGGGCTGGCGGGGAGCTGTTTTTT.

The chain combines TRBV29-1 with TRBJ1-1; no clear D gene. Germline assignment: CDR1 SQVTM and CDR2 ANQGSEA. CDR3 length: 12 amino acids. Trimming took 3 bases from V and 0 from J, leaving 5 bases between them. In DNA, the CDR3 is TGCAGCGTTGACTCGGTGAACACTGAAGCTTTCTTT. Translating it yields CSVDSVNTEAFF.

The table lists this clone with a few counts. V and J are TRBV5-1 and TRBJ2-2, with 7 bases fitting TRBD2. Germline V gene data show CDR1 as SGHRS and CDR2 as YFSETQ. This CDR3 has 15 amino acids. The V segment lost 5 bases and the J segment 4 bases; nucleotides outside the gene matches: 8. In DNA, the CDR3 is TGCGCCAGCAGTTCGGCGGGAGCGGGCACCGGGGAGCTGTTTTTT. It specifies CASSSAGAGTGELFF.

This sequence joins TRBV10-3 and TRBJ1-2; D may be TRBD1 (6 bases). The CDR3 is 15 residues long. V was clipped by 6 bases and J by 3 bases, with 17 bases between them. The germline V gene encodes CDR1 ENHRY and CDR2 SYGVKD. This CDR3 reads CAIRAGAITDYGYTF. The DNA for the CDR3 is TGTGCCATCAGGGCAGGGGCTATAACAGACTATGGCTACACCTTC.

The V call is TRBV5-4, the J call TRBJ2-5; 10 nucleotides match TRBD1. CDR3 length: 14 residues. The junction had 5 bases not matched to a gene; V was cut back by 4 bases and J by 5 bases. Germline V lookup: CDR1 SGHNT, CDR2 YYREEE (reference sequence). The CDR3 DNA reads as TGTGCCAGCAGCCCGACAGGGGGCAGGGAGACCCAGTACTTC. Its protein product is CASSPTGGRETQYF.

The chain combines TRBV5-8 with TRBJ1-1; 7 nucleotides align to TRBD1. Germline V gene data show CDR1 as SGHTS and CDR2 as YDEGEE. This CDR3 region has 16 residues. Trimming cost V 0 bases and J 4 bases; bases outside gene matches: 9. CDR3 DNA: TGTGCCAGCAGCTTGGGACAGGGTGAGAGGGGCACTGAAGCTTTCTTT. It specifies CASSLGQGERGTEAFF.

The V and J genes are TRBV30 and TRBJ2-7, with a possible D match to TRBD2 (6 bases). V was shortened by 5 bases and J by 6 bases, with 14 bases between the two germline ends. The CDR3 sequence is 12 residues long. CDR1 and CDR2 (germline): GTSNPN, SVGIG (reference sequence). CDR3 sequence reads: CAWGGRAGEQYF. Written as DNA, the CDR3 is TGTGCCTGGGGGGGACGAGCGGGCGAGCAGTACTTC.

This clone appeared a single time. V is TRBV2 and J is TRBJ1-2; TRBD1 might be the D (6 bases). This CDR3 spans 13 amino acids. V was pared by 8 bases and J by 1 base, with 11 bases between. Looked up from germline, CDR1 is SNHLY and CDR2 is FYNNEI. For the CDR3, the DNA is TGTGCCAGCCGACAGGACCATAACTATGGCTACACCTTC. It translates to CASRQDHNYGYTF.

The J gene is TRBJ2-3, the V gene TRBV21-1; TRBD2, the table's D call, lacks a check against the DNA. TRBV21-1 is a pseudogene segment. The CDR3 contains 16 residues. Here the CDR3 reads CASSNVADSYTDTQYF. CDR3 coding DNA: TGTGCCAGCAGCAATGTGGCCGACTCTTACACAGATACGCAGTATTTT.

This sequence joins TRBV27 and TRBJ1-6, with D possibly being TRBD1 (6 bases). The CDR3 has 18 residues. V lost 3 bases and J lost 7, with 22 bases in between. The germline V gene has CDR1 MNHEY and CDR2 SMNVEV (reference sequence). CDR3: CASSFWPFRQDVNSPLHF. CDR3 DNA: TGTGCCAGCAGTTTTTGGCCGTTTCGACAGGACGTAAATTCACCCCTCCACTTT.

V is TRBV15 and J is TRBJ1-1, with 8 bases that match TRBD1. With V trimmed by 0 bases and J by 5 bases, 5 bases remained unmatched. CDR1 and CDR2 (germline): LNHNV, YYDKDF (reference sequence). CDR3 length equals 15 residues. The CDR3 spells CATSRDRGLRTEAFF. The CDR3 coding sequence is TGTGCCACCAGCAGAGACAGGGGGCTTAGAACTGAAGCTTTCTTT.

J is TRBJ1-1 and V is TRBV12-5; D is possibly TRBD1 (5 bases). Germline CDR1 and CDR2: LGHNT and FRNRAP. V was shortened by 5 bases and J by 1 base, with 8 bases between the two germline ends. The CDR3 sequence is 13 residues long. The CDR3 nucleotides are TGTGCTAGTGGTCTCGGACAGAACACTGAAGCTTTCTTT. Translated, it gives CASGLGQNTEAFF.

Concerning this clone: Different DNA sequences within this sample yield the same CDR3. This chain uses TRBV5-1 with TRBJ2-3; 11 bases fit TRBD2. V shed 0 bases and J 1 base; nucleotides not matched to a gene: 1. The V gene's germline CDR1 is SGHRS and CDR2 YFSETQ. The CDR3 has 16 residues. CDR3 DNA: TGCGCCAGCAGCTTGGGACTAGCGGGACGCACAGATACGCAGTATTTT. Encoded protein: CASSLGLAGRTDTQYF.

About this clone itself: One end of the junction varies from germline; a read error may be responsible. V gene TRBV18 combines with J gene TRBJ2-5; TRBD2 might be the D (6 bases). The CDR3 extends over 16 amino acids. Looked up from germline, CDR1 is KGHSH and CDR2 is LQKENI. CDR3 nucleotide sequence: TGTGCCAGCCCACCACCGCTTGGCGGGACGGTGCGTCGGTTGGACTTC. Translation gives CASPPPLGGTVRRLDF.